Following are 21 T cell receptor beta chains from one sample sequenced in a study of blood T cells in healthy people across ages. Alongside a J-beta primer mix, a sample-barcoded 5' primer served in a second PCR lasting about 7 to 12 cycles. TCRdb re-analysed the 5' RACE reads in MiXCR, keeping a single row per CDR3 protein. The data hold roughly 730,000 distinct CDR3 sequences, with roughly three fifths observed a single time. The sample consisted of blood. These receptors were collected from a man aged 40-55 years in good health.

This clonotype was recorded a few times. The chain has TRBV4-1 and TRBJ2-7; 12 bases agree with TRBD2. J was trimmed by 1 base and V by 5 bases; bases with no gene match: 6. Germline lookup yields CDR1 MGHRA and CDR2 YSYEKL. The CDR3 consists of 16 residues. CDR3 nucleotides: TGCGCCAGCAGCTTGCTAGCGGGGGGGGATTCCTACGAGCAGTACTTC. Translating gives CASSLLAGGDSYEQYF.

The rearrangement uses TRBV7-8 and TRBJ2-6, with 9 bases matching TRBD1. Germline CDR1 is SGHVS and CDR2 is FQNEAQ. The CDR3 is 19 amino acids. The trim removed 5 bases at V and 1 base at J, leaving 12 bases unmatched. CDR3 residues: CASSQRRRDRVSGANVLTF. The CDR3 DNA follows: TGTGCCAGCAGCCAGAGACGCCGGGACAGGGTATCTGGGGCCAACGTCCTGACTTTC. Filled out from reference TRBV7-8 and TRBJ2-6, the complete variable domain reads GAGVSQSPRYKVAKRGQDVALRCDPISGHVSLFWYQQALGQGPEFLTYFQNEAQLDKSGLPSDRFFAERPEGSVSTLKIQRTQQEDSAVYLCASSQRRRDRVSGANVLTFGAGSRLTVL.

This clonotype has only one observation. The V and J genes are TRBV6-6 and TRBJ1-2; D perhaps matches TRBD1 (6 bases). Between the trimmed V and J ends, which lost 1 base and 2 bases, there was a span of 11 bases. Germline V lookup: CDR1 MNHNY, CDR2 SVGAGI (reference sequence). The CDR3 spans 15 residues. CDR3: CASSYFGGRNYGYTF. The CDR3 DNA is TGTGCCAGCAGTTACTTCGGGGGGCGGAACTATGGCTACACCTTC.

In this sample, this clonotype turned up once. This chain joins TRBV6-2 or TRBV6-3 and TRBJ2-5; D is ambiguous. The CDR3 contains 13 residues. Trimming took 6 bases from V and 4 from J, leaving 12 bases between them. Germline loops: CDR1 MNHEY, CDR2 SVGEGT. The CDR3 DNA follows: TGTGCCAGCAGCAGCCTTATTGCAGAGACCCAGTACTTC. Protein sequence: CASSSLIAETQYF.

The gene calls are TRBV9 and TRBJ2-2; D remains unclear. Trimming took 2 bases from V and 2 from J, leaving 4 bases between them. CDR3 length: 13 residues. The V gene's germline CDR1 is SGDLS and CDR2 YYNGEE. The CDR3: CASSVFNTGELFF. CDR3 bases: TGTGCCAGCAGCGTCTTTAACACCGGGGAGCTGTTTTTT.

This clonotype was seen a handful of times. The chain joins TRBV29-1 to TRBJ2-6; D unresolved. Between the trimmed V and J ends, which lost 4 bases and 0 bases, there was a span of 10 bases. The CDR3 extends over 15 amino acids. Germline V gene lookup returns CDR1 SQVTM and CDR2 ANQGSEA. The DNA of the CDR3 is TGCAGCGTTGTGGGCGCAAACTCTGGGGCCAACGTCCTGACTTTC. Translation: CSVVGANSGANVLTF.

This chain joins TRBV29-1 and TRBJ2-1; D call uncertain. CDR3 length: 12 amino acids. V was cut by 8 bases and J by 0 bases, with 8 bases left in between. CDR1 and CDR2 (germline): SQVTM, ANQGSEA. CDR3: CSITSSYNEQFF. CDR3 nucleotides: TGCAGCATAACCTCCTCCTACAATGAGCAGTTCTTC.

In nucleotides, the CDR3 is TGTGCCAGCGTTAACAGAGGACTAGGAACTGGGGCCAACGTCCTGACTTTC. As protein: CASVNRGLGTGANVLTF. The rearrangement uses TRBV5-4 and TRBJ2-6, with 7 bases matching TRBD2. CDR1 SGHNT and CDR2 YYREEE come from the germline V gene (reference sequence). The CDR3 is made up of 17 amino acids. V lost 7 bases to trimming and J lost 2 bases; unmatched junction nucleotides: 12.

Only a few counts were recorded for this clonotype. The CDR3 here is CSALTSGGYNEQFF. The CDR3 nucleotides read TGCAGTGCCCTGACTAGCGGGGGGTACAATGAGCAGTTCTTC. The chain carries TRBV20-1 and TRBJ2-1; 13 positions agree with TRBD2. The CDR3 runs 14 residues. Unmatched junction bases numbered 3, after V lost 6 bases and J lost 4 bases. Germline V gives CDR1 DFQATT, CDR2 SNEGSKA (reference sequence).

This chain uses TRBV6-2 or TRBV6-3 with TRBJ2-7; unclear D gene. CDR1 is MNHEY and CDR2 is SVGEGT in the germline V gene. With 2 bases removed from V and 2 bases from J, the gap between germline ends came to 19 bases. CDR3 length: 17 amino acids. Here the CDR3 DNA reads TGTGCCAGCAGTTACGGACCCGACCTCCGCGAAACCTACGAGCAGTACTTC. Amino acid sequence: CASSYGPDLRETYEQYF.

The sample holds a few counts of this clonotype. The chain has TRBV5-1 and TRBJ2-4; D is unresolved. The CDR3 runs 11 residues. CDR1 SGHRS and CDR2 YFSETQ come from the germline V gene. The V end lost 3 bases, the J end lost 6 bases, and 4 bases lay between the germline ends. The CDR3 spells CASSSGNIQYF. The CDR3, as DNA: TGCGCCAGCAGCTCGGGAAACATTCAGTACTTC.

The chain combines TRBV6-1 with TRBJ1-5; D gene unclear. Per the germline V gene, CDR1 is MNHNS and CDR2 is SASEGT. CDR3 length: 11 amino acids. Between the trimmed V and J ends, which lost 5 bases and 5 bases, there was a span of 4 bases. CDR3 bases: TGTGCCAGCAGTAATGATCAGCCCCAGCATTTT. Protein product: CASSNDQPQHF.

The rearrangement uses TRBV6-5 and TRBJ2-4; D unresolved. Germline assignment: CDR1 MNHEY and CDR2 SVGAGI. The CDR3 spans 13 residues. The germline V and J ends were trimmed by 6 bases and 2 bases, with 8 bases remaining between them. CDR3 sequence: CASSQSPKNIQYF. DNA for the CDR3: TGTGCCAGCAGCCAGAGTCCCAAAAACATTCAGTACTTC.

The rearrangement links TRBV6-1 to TRBJ1-2; D is perhaps TRBD1 (5 bases). This CDR3 has 13 residues. The germline V gene has CDR1 MNHNS and CDR2 SASEGT. CDR3 amino acids: CATSGGVLYGYTF. The CDR3 nucleotides read TGTGCAACATCCGGGGGGGTTTTATATGGCTACACCTTC.

The chain is built from TRBV7-6 and TRBJ2-7; perhaps TRBD2 as D (5 bases). Between the trimmed V and J ends, which lost 6 bases and 2 bases, there was a span of 17 bases. The CDR3 is made up of 15 amino acids. CDR1 and CDR2 (germline): SGHVS, FNYEAQ. CDR3 coding DNA: TGTGCCAGCAGTCCACGGACTGAATATCCCTACGAGCAGTACTTC. Its protein product is CASSPRTEYPYEQYF.

The chain combines TRBV4-2 with TRBJ2-7, with D possibly TRBD2 on 5 matching bases. The CDR3 is made up of 15 amino acids. V lost 1 base to trimming and J lost 1 base, with 11 bases between them. Per the germline V gene, CDR1 is LGHNA and CDR2 is YNFKEQ. In nucleotides, the CDR3 is TGTGCCAGCAGCCAAGCGGACTCATTATCCTACGAGCAGTACTTC. This translates into CASSQADSLSYEQYF.

This clonotype has more than one count but fewer than ten. The CDR3 coding sequence is TGTGCCAGCAGTGAAACAATGGGGTTCTATGGCTACACCTTC. This codes for CASSETMGFYGYTF. The chain is built from TRBV25-1 and TRBJ1-2; D unresolved. V lost 2 bases and J lost 4, with 11 bases in between. The germline V gene encodes CDR1 MGHDK and CDR2 SYGVNS. This CDR3 is built from 14 residues.

The rearrangement links TRBV29-1 to TRBJ2-7, with 8 nucleotides matching TRBD2. This CDR3 spans 13 amino acids. Germline values: CDR1 SQVTM, CDR2 ANQGSEA. With 5 bases clipped from V and 2 bases from J, the junction kept 5 bases outside the gene matches. The CDR3 loop reads CSVLREGPYEQYF. Here the CDR3 DNA reads TGCAGCGTTCTCCGGGAGGGACCCTACGAGCAGTACTTC.

V gene TRBV6-5 combines with J gene TRBJ1-5; D not certain. Trimming cost V 6 bases and J 0 bases, with 12 bases left between them. CDR3 length equals 15 residues. CDR1 is MNHEY and CDR2 is SVGAGI in the germline V gene. The CDR3 nucleotides are TGTGCCAGCAGCCTCAAATGGGGTAGCAATCAGCCCCAGCATTTT. This translates into CASSLKWGSNQPQHF.

The chain employs TRBV12-3 or TRBV12-4 and TRBJ2-3; D is unclear. CDR3 length: 14 amino acids. Between the trimmed V and J ends, which lost 3 bases and 0 bases, there was a span of 7 bases. The CDR3 bases are TGTGCCAGCAGTTTCAAAACTAGCACAGATACGCAGTATTTT. It yields the protein CASSFKTSTDTQYF.

This clonotype has just one count. This chain uses TRBV16 with TRBJ2-7; D perhaps matches TRBD1 (6 bases). CDR3 length: 19 residues. Germline V gene sequence: CDR1 KGHSY, CDR2 FQNENV. V was shortened by 4 bases and J by 7 bases, with 32 bases between the two germline ends. CDR3 in amino acids: CASSRLRAERERGTFEQYF. As DNA, the CDR3 is TGTGCCAGCAGCCGTCTCAGGGCGGAGAGGGAGAGGGGGACCTTTGAGCAGTACTTC.